Listed below are T cell receptor beta chains from one sample, sequenced in a study of shared T cell receptors in the human thymus. The protocol was immunoSEQ multiplex PCR, while the TCRdb copy is restricted to in-frame clones and leaves out a portion. The sample includes roughly 500,000 clones, 78% seen only once; the top ten take less than 0.015%. The sample was also linked to a second study, of human thymus T cells.

Sequenced input: thymocytes. These receptors originate from a boy in the first two years of life with a congenital heart defect. Each CDR3 is given with its conserved first and last residue. Each record gives: J gene, V gene, CDR3 protein.

TRBJ2-2	TRBV6-6	CASSYGTSGGTGELFF
TRBJ2-3	TRBV7-9	CASSLAPGLAGADTQYF
TRBJ1-2	TRBV6-6	CASRTSGQGNDYGYTF
TRBJ2-5	TRBV4-1	CASSPDRYQETQYF
TRBJ2-2	TRBV5-1	CASSPGEVPNTGELFF
TRBJ1-1	TRBV6-5	CASSNQGPFGGEAFF
TRBJ2-1	TRBV11-3	CASSLRRASGRYEQFF
TRBJ2-1	TRBV9	CASSVRLAGASSYNEQFF
TRBJ1-2	TRBV18	CASSRGPNYGYTF
TRBJ1-2	TRBV28	CASSLSPGTPNGYTF
TRBJ2-1	TRBV27	CASSFSYRTSGYNEQFF
TRBJ2-7	TRBV13	CASSFRGSGAYEQYF
TRBJ1-3	TRBV6-6	CASSLRGLLSGNTIYF
TRBJ1-3	TRBV19	CASSFRDNRNTIYF
TRBJ2-7	TRBV5-1	CASSPGTAPYEQYF
TRBJ1-4	TRBV5-6	CASSLQGVWEKLFF
TRBJ2-3	TRBV19	CASSIRGPSTDTQYF
TRBJ2-1	TRBV19	CASSIPGLAGAYNEQFF
TRBJ2-7	TRBV27	CASSLRTGRSYEQYF
TRBJ1-5	TRBV4-3	CASSPNRRGSNQPQHF
TRBJ2-1	TRBV10-1	CASSGLAEVGEQFF
TRBJ2-7	TRBV19	CASSTLLAGDTAVEQYF
TRBJ2-4	TRBV10-3	CAALDGIQYF
TRBJ2-1	TRBV15	CATSRAPAGYRGEQFF
TRBJ1-1	TRBV7-4	CASSLGGQATNTEAFF
TRBJ2-1	TRBV10-3	CAISDPEREWRNEQFF
TRBJ2-3	TRBV2	CAIPGHTDTQYF
TRBJ1-1	TRBV27	CASSPTGYWEGNTTEAFF
TRBJ2-1	TRBV11-2	CASSLSGRYNEQFF
TRBJ1-5	TRBV2	CASTNGTDSNQPQHF
TRBJ1-4	TRBV4-3	CASSQEGGAGDREKLFF
TRBJ2-7	TRBV25-1	CASSVGGWEQYF
TRBJ1-2	TRBV2	CASSEARVSRAYGYTF
TRBJ2-1	TRBV9	CASSEGPTSGIYNEQFF
TRBJ2-7	TRBV11-1	CASSGGLGLDYEQYF
TRBJ1-4	TRBV5-1	CASSPIPTGAGEKLFF
TRBJ1-1	TRBV15	CATSRDVAGGVNTEAFF
TRBJ2-7	TRBV7-7	CASRLRRTSGRTDGLAGYEQYF
TRBJ2-5	TRBV11-3	CASSRGWREGKETQYF
TRBJ1-5	TRBV15	CATSRSGTANNQPQHF
TRBJ2-3	TRBV18	CASSPHLAGGPGDTQYF
TRBJ2-4	TRBV19	CASSMWEGQEVIQYF
TRBJ2-7	TRBV6-5	CASRGLHEQYF
TRBJ1-5	TRBV28	CASSLARFVVQGNQPQHF
TRBJ2-2	TRBV6-6	CASGLSRAGELFF
TRBJ2-3	TRBV7-9	CASSKPEGTTAVDTQYF
TRBJ1-5	TRBV18	CASSPKDRVGQPQHF
TRBJ1-2	TRBV6-5	CASSYGQGARGYTF